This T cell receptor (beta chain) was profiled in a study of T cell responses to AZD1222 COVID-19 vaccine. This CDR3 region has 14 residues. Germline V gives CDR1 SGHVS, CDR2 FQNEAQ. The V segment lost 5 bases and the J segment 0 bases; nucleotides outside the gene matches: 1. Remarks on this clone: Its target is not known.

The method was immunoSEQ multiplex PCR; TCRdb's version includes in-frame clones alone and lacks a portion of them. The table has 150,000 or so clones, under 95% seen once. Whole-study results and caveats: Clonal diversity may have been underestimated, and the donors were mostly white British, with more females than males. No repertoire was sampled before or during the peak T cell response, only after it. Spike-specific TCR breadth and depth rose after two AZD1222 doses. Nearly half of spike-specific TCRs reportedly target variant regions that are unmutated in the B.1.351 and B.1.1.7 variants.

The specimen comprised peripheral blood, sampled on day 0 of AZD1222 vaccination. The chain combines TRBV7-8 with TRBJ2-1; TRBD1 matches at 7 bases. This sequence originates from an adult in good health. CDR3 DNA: TGTGCCAGCAGCCCAGGGGGCTCCTACAATGAGCAGTTCTTC. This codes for CASSPGGSYNEQFF.